The 21 T cell receptor beta chains below all came from one sample that was sequenced in a study of early T cells in non-severe SARS-CoV-2 infection. TCRdb fed the 5' RACE reads into MiXCR, producing one record per CDR3 protein. This table has fewer than 85,000 distinct CDR3 sequences, about 11% appearing once. Here the sequenced sample was whole blood, taken at baseline. These receptors came from an adult who was a healthcare worker with PCR-confirmed SARS-CoV-2 infection or an uninfected control (not recorded which).

The table lists this clonotype with many counts. V is TRBV7-8 and J is TRBJ2-7, with a tentative D call TRBD2 (5 bases). This CDR3 is built from 12 residues. The V end lost 3 bases, the J end lost 7 bases, and 10 bases lay between the germline ends. The germline CDR1 and CDR2 sequences are SGHVS and FQNEAQ. CDR3: CASSFFTGEQYF. Here the CDR3 DNA reads TGTGCCAGCAGCTTCTTTACGGGGGAGCAGTACTTC.

The chain recombines TRBV6-4 with TRBJ2-2; D remains ambiguous. This CDR3 has 17 amino acids. Germline V gives CDR1 MRHNA, CDR2 SNTAGT. V was cut by 0 bases and J by 0 bases, with 11 bases left in between. The CDR3 coding sequence is TGTGCCAGCAGTGACTCCCCAGAACCAGCGAACACCGGGGAGCTGTTTTTT. It yields the protein CASSDSPEPANTGELFF.

This chain links TRBV5-6 with TRBJ2-3; 9 nucleotides match TRBD2. The V gene's germline CDR1 is SGHDT and CDR2 YYEEEE. J lost 5 bases, V lost 0 bases, and 7 bases had no gene match. CDR3 length equals 16 residues. The CDR3 here is CASSLGLAVTGDTQYF. The CDR3 region has the DNA TGTGCCAGCAGCTTGGGACTAGCGGTTACGGGAGATACGCAGTATTTT. The whole variable domain, remainder taken from reference TRBV5-6 and TRBJ2-3, is DAGVTQSPTHLIKTRGQQVTLRCSPKSGHDTVSWYQQALGQGPQFIFQYYEEEERQRGNFPDRFSGHQFPNYSSELNVNALLLGDSALYLCASSLGLAVTGDTQYFGPGTRLTVL.

V gene TRBV5-4 combines with J gene TRBJ1-1, with D maybe TRBD1 (5 bases). V was pared by 3 bases and J by 5 bases, with 14 bases between. Germline CDR1 SGHNT, CDR2 YYREEE (reference sequence). This CDR3 is 14 amino acids long. This CDR3 reads CASSSRDSRTEAFF. The CDR3 nucleotides are TGTGCCAGCAGCTCAAGGGACTCGAGGACTGAAGCTTTCTTT.

This clonotype showed up just a few times. The chain joins TRBV11-2 to TRBJ2-2; 7 positions agree with TRBD1. V was clipped by 5 bases and J by 2 bases; unmatched bases: 8. The CDR3 runs 16 residues. Germline V gives CDR1 SGHAT, CDR2 FQNNGV. CDR3 coding DNA: TGTGCCAGCAGCCCTTACGAGGGGGCCAACACCGGGGAGCTGTTTTTT. Its protein product is CASSPYEGANTGELFF.

The CDR3: CASDRAFSYEQYF. CDR3 sequence (DNA): TGTGCCAGCGACAGGGCTTTCTCCTACGAGCAGTACTTC. The rearrangement links TRBV28 to TRBJ2-7; 7 nucleotides align to TRBD1. The CDR3 consists of 13 residues. Trimming cost V 8 bases and J 0 bases; bases outside gene matches: 4. Germline V gene data show CDR1 as MDHEN and CDR2 as SYDVKM.

The table lists this clonotype with a few counts. The chain recombines TRBV5-1 with TRBJ2-7; D tentatively reads TRBD1 or TRBD2 (5 bases each). With 5 bases removed from V and 3 bases from J, the gap between germline ends came to 12 bases. Germline loops: CDR1 SGHRS, CDR2 YFSETQ. The CDR3 is made up of 13 amino acids. CDR3 coding DNA: TGCGCCAGCAGAAGTGGGGGAAGCTACGAGCAGTACTTC. Translation: CASRSGGSYEQYF.

This clonotype came up a few times. V gene TRBV20-1 combines with J gene TRBJ1-6; no reliable D call. The CDR3 totals 13 residues. The ends were cut back, 1 base at V and 3 bases at J, with 4 bases in the middle. The germline CDR1 and CDR2 sequences are DFQATT and SNEGSKA (reference sequence). The CDR3 loop is CSARGVYNSPLHF. CDR3 DNA sequence: TGCAGTGCTAGAGGGGTCTATAATTCACCCCTCCACTTT.

There are many counts of this clonotype. Compared with germline, one end of the junction differs, possibly owing to a read error. This chain uses TRBV28 with TRBJ1-1; 10 positions match TRBD1. Germline V lookup: CDR1 MDHEN, CDR2 SYDVKM. The CDR3 is 15 amino acids. CDR3 region: CASSLGQGFRTEVFF. DNA for the CDR3: TGTGCCAGCAGTTTGGGACAGGGGTTTAGGACTGAAGTTTTCTTT.

This clonotype was counted a few times. The DNA is left out, because the CDR3 cannot be placed on it with certainty; the CDR3 is given as TCRdb lists it. The chain employs TRBV11-2 and TRBJ2-2. CDR1 SGHAT and CDR2 FQNNGV come from the germline V gene. A total of 14 residues make up the CDR3, ends included. CDR3 sequence: CASSLDFGAGELFF.

This chain links TRBV12-3 or TRBV12-4 with TRBJ1-2; no clear D gene. The CDR3 totals 13 residues. The germline V and J ends were trimmed by 3 bases and 3 bases, with 8 bases remaining between them. The CDR3 bases are TGTGCCAGCAGTTTCTCTTTGGACTATGGCTACACCTTC. Translation: CASSFSLDYGYTF.

The V call is TRBV27, the J call TRBJ2-1; 8 bases are shared with TRBD1. CDR3 length: 17 residues. With V trimmed by 4 bases and J by 2 bases, 10 bases remained unmatched. The germline V gene has CDR1 MNHEY and CDR2 SMNVEV (reference sequence). In DNA, the CDR3 is TGTGCCAGCAGTTCCCGGCCCCCGGGACAGGCCTACAATGAGCAGTTCTTC. Protein: CASSSRPPGQAYNEQFF.

This chain uses TRBV7-2 with TRBJ2-3; no reliable D call. Germline loops: CDR1 SGHTA, CDR2 FQGNSA. The CDR3 consists of 15 residues. V gave up 1 base and J gave up 0 bases, with 8 bases separating them. The CDR3 is CASSLDWPSTDTQYF. The CDR3 DNA reads TGTGCCAGCAGCTTAGATTGGCCGAGCACAGATACGCAGTATTTT.

The gene calls are TRBV14 and TRBJ1-4; D unresolved. Trimming cost V 1 base and J 0 bases, with 9 bases left between them. The CDR3 covers 16 residues. CDR1 is SGHDN, CDR2 FVKESK, per germline. The CDR3 DNA is TGTGCCAGCAGCCAAGGAGCGAGAGCAACTAATGAAAAACTGTTTTTT. It specifies CASSQGARATNEKLFF.

This clonotype was detected a few times. The chain uses TRBV5-1 and TRBJ2-5, with D maybe TRBD1 (6 bases). The length of the CDR3 is 17 residues. Germline values: CDR1 SGHRS, CDR2 YFSETQ. Trimming pared 0 bases from V and 1 base from J, leaving 16 bases between. CDR3 DNA: TGCGCCAGCAGCTTGGCCCCTACAGGGCCGATCCAAGAGACCCAGTACTTC. Protein sequence: CASSLAPTGPIQETQYF.

The rearrangement joins TRBV3-1 to TRBJ1-3; D is unresolved. V lost 2 bases and J 0 bases, leaving 5 bases between the germline ends. The CDR3 length is 14 residues. Germline CDR1 is LGHDT and CDR2 is YNNKEL (reference sequence). CDR3 in amino acids: CASSQLNSGNTIYF. CDR3 coding DNA: TGTGCCAGCAGCCAACTCAACTCTGGAAACACCATATATTTT.

This clonotype was observed at least ten times. The chain joins TRBV3-1 to TRBJ1-3; no clear D. The CDR3 runs to 14 residues. CDR1 is LGHDT, CDR2 YNNKEL, per germline (reference sequence). V gave up 2 bases and J gave up 2 bases, with 7 bases separating them. In DNA, the CDR3 is TGTGCCAGCAGCCAAAACAGTGCTGGAAACACCATATATTTT. Protein sequence: CASSQNSAGNTIYF.

This clonotype came up many times. CDR3 nucleotide sequence: TGCGCCAGCAGCTTGGACGGCGTGAACACTGAAGCTTTCTTT. Protein: CASSLDGVNTEAFF. The rearrangement joins TRBV5-1 to TRBJ1-1; D is uncertain. CDR3 length equals 14 residues. Germline CDR1 reads SGHRS; CDR2 reads YFSETQ. V gave up 0 bases and J gave up 0 bases, with 6 bases separating them.

Many counts were recorded for this clonotype. The CDR3 protein is CASSWETSGGQSYNEQFF. The CDR3 nucleotides are TGCGCCAGCAGCTGGGAGACTAGCGGGGGGCAATCCTACAATGAGCAGTTCTTC. This chain uses TRBV5-1 with TRBJ2-1, with 13 bases matching TRBD2. The germline gives CDR1 SGHRS, CDR2 YFSETQ. V lost 3 bases to trimming and J lost 1 base; unmatched junction nucleotides: 7. The CDR3 sequence is 18 residues long.

The rearrangement links TRBV11-2 to TRBJ1-1; D is perhaps TRBD1 (5 bases). CDR3 length equals 14 residues. The V and J ends lost 3 bases and 0 bases respectively, with 8 bases between them. Germline-derived CDR1 and CDR2 are SGHAT and FQNNGV. This CDR3 is CASSLTDMNTEAFF. The CDR3 DNA sequence: TGTGCCAGCAGCTTGACAGACATGAACACTGAAGCTTTCTTT.

This clonotype was seen a few times. The chain employs TRBV5-1 and TRBJ2-3; 12 nucleotides align to TRBD1. The CDR3 extends over 18 amino acids. V dropped 1 base and J dropped 0; count of bases not matched to a gene: 6. Germline CDR1 reads SGHRS; CDR2 reads YFSETQ. The CDR3 DNA is TGCGCCAGCAGCTTGATGGGACAGGGGGCCCATAGCACAGATACGCAGTATTTT. This translates into CASSLMGQGAHSTDTQYF. The full variable domain, with the rest looked up from reference TRBV5-1 and TRBJ2-3, is KAGVTQTPRYLIKTRGQQVTLSCSPISGHRSVSWYQQTPGQGLQFLFEYFSETQRNKGNFPGRFSGRQFSNSRSEMNVSTLELGDSALYLCASSLMGQGAHSTDTQYFGPGTRLTVL.